This TCR beta chain was recovered during a study of blood T cell repertoires in COVID-19. Across the whole study: The samples span acute and convalescent COVID-19 from the United States, Italy and Spain.

Generated by immunoSEQ multiplex PCR, the TCRdb table keeps only in-frame clones and is missing some. Of about 69,000 clones listed, almost 80% are singletons. The CDR3 runs 15 residues. Trimming shortened V by 5 bases and J by 5 bases, and 18 bases separated the two germline ends. CDR1 and CDR2 from the germline V gene are SEHNR and FQNEAQ (reference sequence). The genes are TRBV7-9 and TRBJ1-1; D gene unclear. Sequenced sample: peripheral blood. This sequence originates from a man between 60 and 75 years old with acute or convalescent COVID-19. For the CDR3, the DNA is TGTGCCAGCAGCCCGAAAGGTAAATCCGGGACTGAAGCTTTCTTT. This sequence encodes CASSPKGKSGTEAFF.